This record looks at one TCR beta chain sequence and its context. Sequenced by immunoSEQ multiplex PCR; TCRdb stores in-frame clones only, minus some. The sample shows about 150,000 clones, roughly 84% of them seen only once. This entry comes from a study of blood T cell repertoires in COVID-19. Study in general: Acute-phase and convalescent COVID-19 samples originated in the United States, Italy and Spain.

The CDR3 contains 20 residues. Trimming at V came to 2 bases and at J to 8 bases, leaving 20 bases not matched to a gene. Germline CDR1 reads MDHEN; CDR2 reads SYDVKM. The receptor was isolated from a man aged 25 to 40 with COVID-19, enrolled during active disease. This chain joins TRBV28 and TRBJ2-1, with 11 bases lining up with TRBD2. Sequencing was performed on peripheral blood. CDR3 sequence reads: CASSLGLAGTEGVIGDEQFF. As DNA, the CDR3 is TGTGCCAGCAGTTTAGGACTAGCGGGCACGGAGGGAGTAATAGGGGATGAGCAGTTCTTC.